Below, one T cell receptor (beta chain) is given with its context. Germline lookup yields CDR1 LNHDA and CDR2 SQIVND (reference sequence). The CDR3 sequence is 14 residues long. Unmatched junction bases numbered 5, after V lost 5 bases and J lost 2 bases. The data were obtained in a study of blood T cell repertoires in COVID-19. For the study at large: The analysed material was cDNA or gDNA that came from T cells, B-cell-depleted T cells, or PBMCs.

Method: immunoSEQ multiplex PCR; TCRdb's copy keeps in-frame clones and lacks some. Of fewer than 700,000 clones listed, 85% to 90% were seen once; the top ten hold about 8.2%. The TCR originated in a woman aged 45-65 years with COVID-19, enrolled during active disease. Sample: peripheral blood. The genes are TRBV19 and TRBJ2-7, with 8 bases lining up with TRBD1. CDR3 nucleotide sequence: TGTGCCAGTAGTGCCCAGGGGGCGGCCTACGAGCAGTACTTC. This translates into CASSAQGAAYEQYF.